This T cell receptor beta chain was sequenced in a study of identifying expanded T cells in peripheral blood. Study-level points and caveats: Clone count variance between roughly 2-week samples rose with total template count. Approximately 1.2 clones differed between technical replicates, versus roughly 16 and 20 over time.

Trimming took 5 bases from V and 4 from J, leaving 20 bases between them. The germline V gene has CDR1 SGHRS and CDR2 YFSETQ. CDR3 length: 16 residues. Sequencing used immunoSEQ multiplex PCR; TCRdb keeps in-frame clones, though not all of them. In the table there are around 91,000 clones, about 87% of which are singletons. No infections or other immune events were documented during collection. For this clone: The antigen is unknown.

The source of this sequence is a person between 18 and 70 years old in good health. Material for sequencing was blood. The V gene is TRBV5-1, the J gene TRBJ2-3, with TRBD1 as a possible D gene (5 bases). CDR3 nucleotides: TGCGCCAGCAGATTTAGGGGTGGGGATAGACCAGATACGCAGTATTTT. This sequence encodes CASRFRGGDRPDTQYF.